This TCR beta chain was recovered during a study of T cell responses to AZD1222 COVID-19 vaccine. General study findings and limits: In all cases, repertoires were sampled only after the peak T cell response. Clonal diversity may have been underestimated in mostly white British donors. Among AZD1222 vaccinees, only 5 to 7 were seropositive at baseline.

Some second doses came at about 4 weeks and others at about 12 weeks; these were pooled. A word on this clone: Its antigen remains unknown.

Using immunoSEQ multiplex PCR, the repertoire was profiled, and TCRdb retains in-frame clones only, with some absent. The sample carries about 140,000 clones, nearly 95% recorded once. This CDR3 region has 18 residues. The junction had 10 bases not matched to a gene; V was cut back by 4 bases and J by 0 bases. CDR1 SGDLS and CDR2 YYNGEE come from the germline V gene. This chain links TRBV9 with TRBJ2-6, with 7 bases fitting TRBD1. The source is an adult who received the AZD1222 COVID-19 vaccine. Here the sequenced sample was peripheral blood, taken 28 days after the second AZD1222 dose. CDR3 in amino acids: CASSKRQGSLSGANVLTF. DNA of the CDR3: TGTGCCAGCAGCAAACGACAGGGCTCCCTCTCTGGGGCCAACGTCCTGACTTTC.